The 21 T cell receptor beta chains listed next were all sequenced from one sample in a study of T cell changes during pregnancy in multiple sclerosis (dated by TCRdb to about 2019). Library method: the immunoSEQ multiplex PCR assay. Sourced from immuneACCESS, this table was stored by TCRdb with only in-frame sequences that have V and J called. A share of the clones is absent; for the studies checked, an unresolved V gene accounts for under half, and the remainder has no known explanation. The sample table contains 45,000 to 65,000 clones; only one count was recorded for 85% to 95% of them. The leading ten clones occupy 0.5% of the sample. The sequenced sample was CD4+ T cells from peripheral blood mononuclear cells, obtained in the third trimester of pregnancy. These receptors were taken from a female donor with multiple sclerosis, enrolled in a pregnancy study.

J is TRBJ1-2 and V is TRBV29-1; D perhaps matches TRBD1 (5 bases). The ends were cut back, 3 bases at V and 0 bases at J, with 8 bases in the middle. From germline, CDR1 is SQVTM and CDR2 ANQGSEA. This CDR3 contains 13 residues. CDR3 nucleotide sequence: TGCAGCGTTGACAGGGAAGCTAACTATGGCTACACCTTC. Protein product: CSVDREANYGYTF.

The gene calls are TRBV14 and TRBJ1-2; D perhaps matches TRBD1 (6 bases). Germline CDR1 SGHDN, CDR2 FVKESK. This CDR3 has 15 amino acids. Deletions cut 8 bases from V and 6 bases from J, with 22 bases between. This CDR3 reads CASSGRTARLDGYTF. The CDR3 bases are TGTGCCAGCTCTGGCAGGACAGCCCGGTTGGATGGCTACACCTTC.

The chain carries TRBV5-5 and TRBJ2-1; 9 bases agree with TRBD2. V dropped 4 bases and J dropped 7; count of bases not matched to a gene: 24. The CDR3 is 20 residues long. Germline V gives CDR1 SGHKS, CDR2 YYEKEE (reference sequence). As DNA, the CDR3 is TGTGCCAGCAGCAACTCTGTCGGGGGTTCTTGGCGGGGGGGCAGAAATGAGCAGTTCTTC. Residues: CASSNSVGGSWRGGRNEQFF.

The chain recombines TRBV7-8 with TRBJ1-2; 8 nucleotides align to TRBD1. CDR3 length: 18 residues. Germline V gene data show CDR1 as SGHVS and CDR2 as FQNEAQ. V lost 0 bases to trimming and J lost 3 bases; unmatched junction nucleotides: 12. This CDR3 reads CASSLARWAGGKDYGYTF. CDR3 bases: TGTGCCAGCAGCTTAGCGCGATGGGCAGGGGGCAAGGACTATGGCTACACCTTC.

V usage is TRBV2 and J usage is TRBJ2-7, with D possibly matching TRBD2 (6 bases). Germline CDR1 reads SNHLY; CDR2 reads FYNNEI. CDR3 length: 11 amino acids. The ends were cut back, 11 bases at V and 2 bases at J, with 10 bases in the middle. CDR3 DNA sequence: TGTGCCCTTAGCGGAACCTACGAGCAGTACTTC. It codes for CALSGTYEQYF.

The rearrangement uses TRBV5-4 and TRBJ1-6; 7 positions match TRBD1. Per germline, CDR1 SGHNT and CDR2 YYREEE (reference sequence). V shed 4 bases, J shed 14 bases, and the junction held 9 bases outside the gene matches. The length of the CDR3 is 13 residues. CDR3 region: CASSQGGPEALHF. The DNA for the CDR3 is TGTGCCAGCAGCCAGGGGGGACCGGAGGCCCTCCACTTT.

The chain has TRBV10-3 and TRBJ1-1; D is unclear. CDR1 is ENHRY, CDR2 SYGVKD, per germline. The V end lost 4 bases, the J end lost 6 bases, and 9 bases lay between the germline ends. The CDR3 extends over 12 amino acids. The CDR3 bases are TGTGCCATCAGTGGGTTAGACTCTGAAGCTTTCTTT. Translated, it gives CAISGLDSEAFF.

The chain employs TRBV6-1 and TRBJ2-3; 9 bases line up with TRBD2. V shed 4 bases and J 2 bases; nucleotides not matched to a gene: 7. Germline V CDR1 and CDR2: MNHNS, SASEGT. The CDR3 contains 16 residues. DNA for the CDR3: TGTGCCAGCAGTGCCCGTAGCGGGGGAACCACAGATACGCAGTATTTT. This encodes CASSARSGGTTDTQYF.

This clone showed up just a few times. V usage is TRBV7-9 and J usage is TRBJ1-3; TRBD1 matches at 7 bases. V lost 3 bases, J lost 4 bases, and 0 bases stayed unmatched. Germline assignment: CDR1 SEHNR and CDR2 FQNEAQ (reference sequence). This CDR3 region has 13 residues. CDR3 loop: CASSLGQGNTIYF. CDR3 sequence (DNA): TGTGCCAGCAGCTTGGGACAGGGAAACACCATATATTTT.

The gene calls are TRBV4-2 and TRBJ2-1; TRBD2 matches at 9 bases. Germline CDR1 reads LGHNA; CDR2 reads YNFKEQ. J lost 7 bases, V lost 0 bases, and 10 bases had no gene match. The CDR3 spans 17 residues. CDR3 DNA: TGTGCCAGCAGCCAAGAAGCGCGGGGGGGTCTGAGTAATGAGCAGTTCTTC. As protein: CASSQEARGGLSNEQFF.

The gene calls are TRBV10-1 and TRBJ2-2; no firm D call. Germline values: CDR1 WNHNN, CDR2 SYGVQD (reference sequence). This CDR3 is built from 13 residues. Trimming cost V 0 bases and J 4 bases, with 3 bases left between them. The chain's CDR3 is CASSESGTGELFF. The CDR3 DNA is TGCGCCAGCAGTGAGTCCGGCACCGGGGAGCTGTTTTTT.

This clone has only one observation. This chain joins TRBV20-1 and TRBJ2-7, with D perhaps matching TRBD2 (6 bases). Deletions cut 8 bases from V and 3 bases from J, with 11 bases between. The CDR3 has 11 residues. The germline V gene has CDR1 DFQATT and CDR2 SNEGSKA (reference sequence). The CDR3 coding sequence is TGCAGTTCCGGAGGGGACTACGAGCAGTACTTC. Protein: CSSGGDYEQYF.

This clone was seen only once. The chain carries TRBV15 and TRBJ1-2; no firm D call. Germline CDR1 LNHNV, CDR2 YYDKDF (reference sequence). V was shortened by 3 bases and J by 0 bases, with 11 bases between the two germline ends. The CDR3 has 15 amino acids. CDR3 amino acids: CATSREQLSNYGYTF. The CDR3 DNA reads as TGTGCCACCAGCAGGGAACAGCTTTCTAACTATGGCTACACCTTC.

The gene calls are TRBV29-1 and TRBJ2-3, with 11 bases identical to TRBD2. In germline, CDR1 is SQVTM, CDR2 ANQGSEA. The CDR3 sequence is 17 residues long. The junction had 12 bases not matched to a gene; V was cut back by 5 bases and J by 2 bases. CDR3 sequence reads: CSVTTILAGATTDTQYF. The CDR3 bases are TGCAGCGTTACAACCATACTAGCGGGGGCTACCACAGATACGCAGTATTTT.

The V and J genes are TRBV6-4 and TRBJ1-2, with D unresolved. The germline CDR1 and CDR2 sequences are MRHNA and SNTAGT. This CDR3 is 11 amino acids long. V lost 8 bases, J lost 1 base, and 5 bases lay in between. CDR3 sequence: CASRDNYGYTF. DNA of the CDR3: TGTGCCAGCCGGGATAACTATGGCTACACCTTC.

CDR3 region: CASSQAGAREFF. The CDR3 DNA is TGTGCCAGCAGCCAAGCGGGGGCCCGGGAGTTCTTC. J is TRBJ2-1 and V is TRBV5-6; 8 bases fit TRBD2. V lost 4 bases, J lost 14 bases, and 8 bases stayed unmatched. The V gene's germline CDR1 is SGHDT and CDR2 YYEEEE. The CDR3 sequence is 12 residues long.

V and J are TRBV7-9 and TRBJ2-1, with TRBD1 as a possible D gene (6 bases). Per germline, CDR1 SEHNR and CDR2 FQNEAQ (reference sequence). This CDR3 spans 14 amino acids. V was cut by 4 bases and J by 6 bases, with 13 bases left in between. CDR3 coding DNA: TGTGCCAGCAGCTATTCAGGGGTCTCCAATGAGCAGTTCTTC. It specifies CASSYSGVSNEQFF. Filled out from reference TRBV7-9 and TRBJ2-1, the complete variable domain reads DTGVSQNPRHKITKRGQNVTFRCDPISEHNRLYWYRQTLGQGPEFLTYFQNEAQLEKSRLLSDRFSAERPKGSFSTLEIQRTEQGDSAMYLCASSYSGVSNEQFFGPGTRLTVL.

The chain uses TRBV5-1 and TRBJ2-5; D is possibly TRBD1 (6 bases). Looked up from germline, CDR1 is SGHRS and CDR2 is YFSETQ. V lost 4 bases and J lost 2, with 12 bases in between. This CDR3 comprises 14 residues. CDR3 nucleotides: TGCGCCAGCAGCCCGTTAGGACAGCAAGAGACCCAGTACTTC. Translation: CASSPLGQQETQYF.

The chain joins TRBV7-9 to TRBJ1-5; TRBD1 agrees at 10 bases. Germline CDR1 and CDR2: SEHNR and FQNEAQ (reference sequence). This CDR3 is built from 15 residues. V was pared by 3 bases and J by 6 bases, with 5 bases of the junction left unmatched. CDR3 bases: TGTGCCAGCAGCTTCGGGACAGGGGTCGGTCAGCCCCAGCATTTT. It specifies CASSFGTGVGQPQHF.

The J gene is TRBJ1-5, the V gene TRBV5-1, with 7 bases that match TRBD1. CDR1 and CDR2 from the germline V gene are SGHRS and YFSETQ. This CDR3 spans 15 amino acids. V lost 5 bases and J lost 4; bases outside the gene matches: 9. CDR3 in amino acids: CASRAGTAPNQPQHF. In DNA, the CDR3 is TGCGCCAGCAGGGCCGGGACAGCTCCTAATCAGCCCCAGCATTTT.

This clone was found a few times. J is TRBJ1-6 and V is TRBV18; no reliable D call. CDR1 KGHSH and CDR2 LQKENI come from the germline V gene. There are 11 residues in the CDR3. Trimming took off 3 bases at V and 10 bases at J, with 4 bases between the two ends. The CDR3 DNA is TGTGCCAGCTCACCGGGCTCACCCCTCCACTTT. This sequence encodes CASSPGSPLHF.